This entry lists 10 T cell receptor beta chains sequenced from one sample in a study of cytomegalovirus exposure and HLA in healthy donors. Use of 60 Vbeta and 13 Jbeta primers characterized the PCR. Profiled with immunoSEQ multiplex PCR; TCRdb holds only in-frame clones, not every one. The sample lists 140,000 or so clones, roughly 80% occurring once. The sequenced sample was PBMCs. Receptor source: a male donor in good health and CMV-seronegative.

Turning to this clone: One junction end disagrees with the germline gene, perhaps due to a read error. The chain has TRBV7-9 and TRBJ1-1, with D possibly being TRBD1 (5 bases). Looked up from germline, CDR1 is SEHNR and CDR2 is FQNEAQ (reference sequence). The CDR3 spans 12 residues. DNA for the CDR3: TGTTCCAGCAGCCCGGGGGGGAATGAAGCTTTCTTT. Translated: CSSSPGGNEAFF.

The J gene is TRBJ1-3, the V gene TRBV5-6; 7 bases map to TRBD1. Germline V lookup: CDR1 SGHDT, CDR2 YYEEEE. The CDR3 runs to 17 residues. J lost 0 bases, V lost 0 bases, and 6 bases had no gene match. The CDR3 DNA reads TGTGCCAGCAGCTTGGTCCGGACAGGAAACTCTGGAAACACCATATATTTT. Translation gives CASSLVRTGNSGNTIYF.

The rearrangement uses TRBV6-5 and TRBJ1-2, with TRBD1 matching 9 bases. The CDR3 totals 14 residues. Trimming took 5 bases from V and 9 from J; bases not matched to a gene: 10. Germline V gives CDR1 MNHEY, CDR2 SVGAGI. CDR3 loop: CASSEDRGSRSYTF. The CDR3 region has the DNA TGTGCCAGCAGTGAAGACAGGGGGTCGAGGAGCTACACCTTC.

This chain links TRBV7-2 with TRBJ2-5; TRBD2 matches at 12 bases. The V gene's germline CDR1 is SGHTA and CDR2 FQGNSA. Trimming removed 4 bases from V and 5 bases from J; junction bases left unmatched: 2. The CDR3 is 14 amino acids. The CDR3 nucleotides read TGTGCCAGCAGCTGGACTAGCGGGACTGAGACCCAGTACTTC. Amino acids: CASSWTSGTETQYF.

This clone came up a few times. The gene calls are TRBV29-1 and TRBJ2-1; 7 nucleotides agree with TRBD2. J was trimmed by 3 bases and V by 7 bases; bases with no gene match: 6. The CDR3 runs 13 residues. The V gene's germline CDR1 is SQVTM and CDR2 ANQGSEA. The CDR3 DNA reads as TGCAGCGCCGGTGAGCGGGACTACAATGAGCAGTTCTTC. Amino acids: CSAGERDYNEQFF.

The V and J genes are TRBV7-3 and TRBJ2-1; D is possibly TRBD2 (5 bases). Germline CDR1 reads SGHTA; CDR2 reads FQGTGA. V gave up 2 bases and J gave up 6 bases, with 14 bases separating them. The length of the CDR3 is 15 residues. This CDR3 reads CASSLGTPEGNEQFF. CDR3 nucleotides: TGTGCCAGCAGCTTAGGAACTCCCGAGGGCAATGAGCAGTTCTTC.

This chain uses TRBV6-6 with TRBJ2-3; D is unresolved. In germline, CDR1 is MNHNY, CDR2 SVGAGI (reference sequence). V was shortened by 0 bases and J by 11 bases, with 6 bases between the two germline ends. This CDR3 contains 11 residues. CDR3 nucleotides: TGTGCCAGCAGTTACTCTAGAGAGCAGTATTTT. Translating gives CASSYSREQYF.

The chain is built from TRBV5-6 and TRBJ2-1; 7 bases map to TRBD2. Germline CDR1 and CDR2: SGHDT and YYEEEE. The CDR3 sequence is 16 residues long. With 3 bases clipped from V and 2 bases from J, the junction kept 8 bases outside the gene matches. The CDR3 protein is CASSSTLAPTYNEQFF. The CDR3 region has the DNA TGTGCCAGCAGCTCCACACTAGCGCCAACCTACAATGAGCAGTTCTTC.

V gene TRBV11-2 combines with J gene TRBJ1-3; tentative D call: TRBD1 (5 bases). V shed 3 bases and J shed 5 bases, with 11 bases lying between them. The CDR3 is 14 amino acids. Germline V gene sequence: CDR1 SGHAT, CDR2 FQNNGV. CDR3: CASSLRGFRNTIYF. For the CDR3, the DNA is TGTGCCAGCAGCTTGCGGGGGTTTAGAAACACCATATATTTT.

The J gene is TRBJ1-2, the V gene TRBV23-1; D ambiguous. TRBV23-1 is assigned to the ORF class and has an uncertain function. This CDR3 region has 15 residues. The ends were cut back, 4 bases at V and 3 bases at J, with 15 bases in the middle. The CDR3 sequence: CASSRGSPPDYGYTF. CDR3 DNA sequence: TGCGCCAGCAGTCGAGGGTCTCCCCCAGACTATGGCTACACCTTC.